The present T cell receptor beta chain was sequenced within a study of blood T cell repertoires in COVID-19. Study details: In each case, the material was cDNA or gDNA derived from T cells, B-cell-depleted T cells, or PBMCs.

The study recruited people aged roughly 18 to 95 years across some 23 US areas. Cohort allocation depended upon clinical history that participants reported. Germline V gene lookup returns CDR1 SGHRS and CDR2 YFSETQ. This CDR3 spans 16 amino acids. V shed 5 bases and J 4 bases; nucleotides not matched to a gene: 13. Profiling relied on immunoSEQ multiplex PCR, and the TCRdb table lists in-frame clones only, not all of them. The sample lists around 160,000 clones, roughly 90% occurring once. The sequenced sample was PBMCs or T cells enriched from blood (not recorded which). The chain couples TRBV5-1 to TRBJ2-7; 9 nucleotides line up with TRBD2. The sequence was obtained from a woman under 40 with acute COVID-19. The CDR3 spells CASRRAPSGMAYEQYF. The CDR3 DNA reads TGCGCCAGCAGAAGGGCCCCTAGCGGGATGGCGTACGAGCAGTACTTC. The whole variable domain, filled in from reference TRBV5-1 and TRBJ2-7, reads KAGVTQTPRYLIKTRGQQVTLSCSPISGHRSVSWYQQTPGQGLQFLFEYFSETQRNKGNFPGRFSGRQFSNSRSEMNVSTLELGDSALYLCASRRAPSGMAYEQYFGPGTRLTVT.